This T cell receptor beta chain was sequenced in a study of blood T cell repertoires in COVID-19. Trimming left V 7 bases short and J 3 bases short, with 15 bases between. This CDR3 is 14 amino acids long. Germline V CDR1 and CDR2: LNHDA, SQIVND (reference sequence). The method was immunoSEQ multiplex PCR; TCRdb's version includes in-frame clones alone and lacks a portion of them. The sample records over 150,000 clones, around 87% being singletons. The receptor comes from a young woman who had recovered from COVID-19. What was sequenced was PBMCs or T cells enriched from blood (not recorded which). This chain links TRBV19 with TRBJ1-2; possible D gene TRBD1, 6 bases. CDR3 sequence (DNA): TGTGCCAGTAATACCCACAGACAGGACTATGGCTACACCTTC. It translates to CASNTHRQDYGYTF.